This passage covers 9 T cell receptor beta chains from one sample sequenced in a study of T cell changes during pregnancy in multiple sclerosis. Using immunoSEQ multiplex PCR, the repertoire was profiled, and TCRdb retains in-frame clones only, with some absent. The table has some 80,000 clones, more than 80% seen once. The specimen was peripheral blood, collected in the first trimester of pregnancy. These receptors came from a female donor in good health, enrolled as a control in a pregnancy study.

The count of this clone is one. The chain uses TRBV5-1 and TRBJ2-1, with 10 bases aligning to TRBD1. This CDR3 spans 14 amino acids. Trimming removed 7 bases from V and 8 bases from J; junction bases left unmatched: 9. Per the germline V gene, CDR1 is SGHRS and CDR2 is YFSETQ. The chain's CDR3 is CASRTDRGRHEQFF. The DNA for the CDR3 is TGCGCCAGCCGTACGGACAGGGGGAGGCATGAGCAGTTCTTC. The full variable domain, its missing parts supplied by reference TRBV5-1 and TRBJ2-1, is KAGVTQTPRYLIKTRGQQVTLSCSPISGHRSVSWYQQTPGQGLQFLFEYFSETQRNKGNFPGRFSGRQFSNSRSEMNVSTLELGDSALYLCASRTDRGRHEQFFGPGTRLTVL.

J is TRBJ2-7 and V is TRBV7-2; D is perhaps TRBD2 (6 bases). CDR3 length: 15 residues. Germline loops: CDR1 SGHTA, CDR2 FQGNSA. V lost 0 bases and J lost 3, with 12 bases in between. The CDR3 DNA follows: TGTGCCAGCAGCTTAGCAGGGTTCGGGAGCTACGAGCAGTACTTC. Its protein product is CASSLAGFGSYEQYF. The whole variable domain, filled in from reference TRBV7-2 and TRBJ2-7, reads GAGVSQSPSNKVTEKGKDVELRCDPISGHTALYWYRQSLGQGLEFLIYFQGNSAPDKSGLPSDRFSAERTGGSVSTLTIQRTQQEDSAVYLCASSLAGFGSYEQYFGPGTRLTVT.

The V and J genes are TRBV6-5 and TRBJ1-3; D unresolved. The ends were cut back, 6 bases at V and 0 bases at J, with 12 bases in the middle. The germline V gene has CDR1 MNHEY and CDR2 SVGAGI. The CDR3 runs 15 residues. CDR3 bases: TGTGCCAGCAGCCCCGCCGCGGGCTCTGGAAACACCATATATTTT. As protein: CASSPAAGSGNTIYF.

The rearrangement joins TRBV9 to TRBJ1-3; no clear D. This CDR3 comprises 15 residues. In germline, CDR1 is SGDLS, CDR2 YYNGEE. Trimming took off 0 bases at V and 0 bases at J, with 7 bases between the two ends. The CDR3 protein is CASSVGLYSGNTIYF. CDR3 coding DNA: TGTGCCAGCAGCGTAGGGCTTTACTCTGGAAACACCATATATTTT.

The chain is built from TRBV2 and TRBJ1-6, with 7 nucleotides matching TRBD1. The V and J ends lost 0 bases and 7 bases, in that order; junction bases with no gene match: 3. This CDR3 has 15 amino acids. The V gene's germline CDR1 is SNHLY and CDR2 FYNNEI. The CDR3 is CASSEAPRGNSPLHF. CDR3 bases: TGTGCCAGCAGTGAAGCCCCCAGGGGGAATTCACCCCTCCACTTT.

CDR3 residues: CASSSQGGSNQPQHF. CDR3 nucleotide sequence: TGTGCCAGTAGCTCACAGGGGGGAAGCAATCAGCCCCAGCATTTT. This chain uses TRBV19 with TRBJ1-5; 8 nucleotides agree with TRBD1. The CDR3 contains 15 residues. Germline-derived CDR1 and CDR2 are LNHDA and SQIVND (reference sequence). J gave up 1 base and V 6 bases, and 5 bases lay outside the gene matches.

The chain links TRBV11-2 to TRBJ1-2; unclear D gene. Trimming removed 3 bases from V and 9 bases from J, with 17 bases in between. The CDR3 has 14 residues. CDR1 is SGHAT and CDR2 is FQNNGV in the germline V gene. The CDR3 is CASSFPTGSERYTF. The CDR3 region has the DNA TGTGCCAGCAGCTTTCCGACTGGATCGGAGCGCTACACCTTC.

CDR3 DNA sequence: TGTGCCAGCAGTATGACAGGGGATGGAAACACCATATATTTT. Protein: CASSMTGDGNTIYF. The chain employs TRBV6-5 and TRBJ1-3; 8 positions agree with TRBD1. Germline CDR1 and CDR2: MNHEY and SVGAGI. The trim removed 5 bases at V and 3 bases at J, leaving 3 bases unmatched. The CDR3 totals 14 residues.

The chain uses TRBV5-1 and TRBJ1-4; 7 positions match TRBD1. The CDR3 has 15 amino acids. Germline V gene lookup returns CDR1 SGHRS and CDR2 YFSETQ. V shed 4 bases, J shed 0 bases, and the junction held 3 bases outside the gene matches. The CDR3 DNA is TGCGCCAGCAGCAGGGACAGTCCAACTAATGAAAAACTGTTTTTT. Its protein product is CASSRDSPTNEKLFF.